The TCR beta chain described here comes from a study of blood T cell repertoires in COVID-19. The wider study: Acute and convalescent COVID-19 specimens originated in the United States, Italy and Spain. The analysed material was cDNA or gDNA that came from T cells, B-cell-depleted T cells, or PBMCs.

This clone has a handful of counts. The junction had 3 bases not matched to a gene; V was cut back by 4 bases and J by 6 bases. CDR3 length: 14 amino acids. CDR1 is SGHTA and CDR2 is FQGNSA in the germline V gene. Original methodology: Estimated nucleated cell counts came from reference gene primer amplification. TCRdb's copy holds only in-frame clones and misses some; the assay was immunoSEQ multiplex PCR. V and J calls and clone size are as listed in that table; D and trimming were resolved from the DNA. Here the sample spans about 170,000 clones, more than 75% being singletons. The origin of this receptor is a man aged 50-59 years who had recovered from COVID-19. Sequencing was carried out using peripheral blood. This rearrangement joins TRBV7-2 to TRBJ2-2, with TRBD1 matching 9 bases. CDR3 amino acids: CASSSGTGPGELFF. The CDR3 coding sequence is TGTGCCAGCAGCTCGGGGACAGGGCCCGGGGAGCTGTTTTTT.